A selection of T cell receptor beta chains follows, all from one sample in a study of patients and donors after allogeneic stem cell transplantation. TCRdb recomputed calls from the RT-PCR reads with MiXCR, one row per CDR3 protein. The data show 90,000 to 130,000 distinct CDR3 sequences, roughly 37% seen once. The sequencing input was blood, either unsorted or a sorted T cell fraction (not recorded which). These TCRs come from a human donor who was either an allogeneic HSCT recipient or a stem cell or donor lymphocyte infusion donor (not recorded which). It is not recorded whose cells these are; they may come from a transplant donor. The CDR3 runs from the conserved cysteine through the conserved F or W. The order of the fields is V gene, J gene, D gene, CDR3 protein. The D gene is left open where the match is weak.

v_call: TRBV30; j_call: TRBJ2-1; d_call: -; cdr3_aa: CAWRDYYNEQFF
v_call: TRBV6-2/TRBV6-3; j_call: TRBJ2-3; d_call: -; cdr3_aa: CASSYTGSTDTQYF
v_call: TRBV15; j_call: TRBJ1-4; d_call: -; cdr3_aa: CATSRDPGWGTATNEKLFF
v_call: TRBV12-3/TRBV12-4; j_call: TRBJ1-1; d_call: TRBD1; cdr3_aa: CASSPMTGTTEAFF
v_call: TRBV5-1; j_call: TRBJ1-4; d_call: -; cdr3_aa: CASSRWSTNEKLFF
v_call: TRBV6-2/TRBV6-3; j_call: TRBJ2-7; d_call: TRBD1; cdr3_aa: CASSIGDRHEQYF
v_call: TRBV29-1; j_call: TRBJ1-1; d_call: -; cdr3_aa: CSVGLLLNTEAFF
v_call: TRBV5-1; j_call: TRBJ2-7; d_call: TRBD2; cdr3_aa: CASRATSGRFGEQYF
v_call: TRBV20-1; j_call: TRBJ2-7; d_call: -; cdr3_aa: CSARDYFGAYEQYF
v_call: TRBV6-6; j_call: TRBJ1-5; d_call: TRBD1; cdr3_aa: CASSYPTGVQPQHF
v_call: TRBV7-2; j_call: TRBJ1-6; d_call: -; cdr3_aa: CASSLDRAGSPLHF
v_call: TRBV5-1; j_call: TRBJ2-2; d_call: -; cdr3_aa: CASKVVQGPNTGELFF
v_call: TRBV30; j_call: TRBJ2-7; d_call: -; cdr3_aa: CAWSAQVNYEQYF
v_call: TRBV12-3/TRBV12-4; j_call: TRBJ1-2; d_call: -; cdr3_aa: CASSLDGVFGSSGYTF
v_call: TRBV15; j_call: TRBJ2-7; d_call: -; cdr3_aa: CATGRVYYEQYF
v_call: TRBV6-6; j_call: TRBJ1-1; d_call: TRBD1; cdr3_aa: CASSGQGGNTEAFF
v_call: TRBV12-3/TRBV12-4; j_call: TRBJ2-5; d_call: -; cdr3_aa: CASSLLGARETQYF
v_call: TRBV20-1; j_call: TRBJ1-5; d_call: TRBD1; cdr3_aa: CSARGGEGAWSNQPQHF
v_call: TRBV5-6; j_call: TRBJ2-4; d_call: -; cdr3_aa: CASSLKGLNIQYF
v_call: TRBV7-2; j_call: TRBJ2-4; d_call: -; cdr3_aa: CASSLAFRGPGAKNIQYF
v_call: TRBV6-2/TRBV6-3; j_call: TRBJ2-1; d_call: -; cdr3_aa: CASSYLGGARNEQFF
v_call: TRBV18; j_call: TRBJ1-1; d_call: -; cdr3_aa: CASSSGKSMNTEAFF
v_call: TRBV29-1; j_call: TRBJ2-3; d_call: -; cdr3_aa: CSVDVGTDTQYF
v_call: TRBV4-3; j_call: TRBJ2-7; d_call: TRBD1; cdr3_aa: CARLRGRVHEQYF
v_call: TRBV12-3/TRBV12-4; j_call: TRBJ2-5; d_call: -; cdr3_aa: CASCFRDPETQYF
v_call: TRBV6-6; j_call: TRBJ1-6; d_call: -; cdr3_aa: CASSYSRFKTPEMTLHF
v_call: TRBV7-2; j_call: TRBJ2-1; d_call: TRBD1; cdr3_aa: CASSLEGRQGLDRFF
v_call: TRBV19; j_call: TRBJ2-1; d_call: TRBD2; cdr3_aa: CASSGLAGSNEQFF